This TCR beta chain was captured by sequencing in a study of shared clonotypes between healthy human individuals. The CDR3 contains 13 residues. The germline V and J ends were trimmed by 3 bases and 8 bases, with 11 bases remaining between them. In germline, CDR1 is MNHNS, CDR2 SASEGT. Method: immunoSEQ multiplex PCR; TCRdb's copy keeps in-frame clones and lacks some. The data hold about half a million clones, with about 72% observed a single time. The sequenced sample consisted of PBMCs. The rearrangement joins TRBV6-1 to TRBJ2-1, with TRBD1 as a possible D gene (6 bases). The sequence was obtained from a middle-aged woman in good health. Some clones in this sample may be carry-over from other donors' samples. The CDR3 here is CASSDQGKDEQFF. In DNA form, the CDR3 reads TGTGCCAGCAGTGACCAGGGGAAGGATGAGCAGTTCTTC.